These 27 T cell receptor beta chains were sequenced from one sample in a study of blood T cell repertoires in COVID-19. Generated by immunoSEQ multiplex PCR, the TCRdb table keeps only in-frame clones and is missing some. The repertoire holds about 250,000 clones, with nearly 90% as singletons. Sequencing was carried out using peripheral blood. These receptors originate from a woman between 55 and 75 years old with COVID-19, enrolled during active disease.

The chain employs TRBV6-5 and TRBJ1-5; D unresolved. Trimming left V 5 bases short and J 0 bases short, with 5 bases between. The CDR3 contains 13 residues. Germline V lookup: CDR1 MNHEY, CDR2 SVGAGI. CDR3: CASSTGSNQPQHF. In nucleotides, the CDR3 is TGTGCCAGCAGTACCGGTAGCAATCAGCCCCAGCATTTT.

The chain recombines TRBV5-8 with TRBJ2-3, with 12 bases fitting TRBD2. This CDR3 spans 19 amino acids. Trimming took 0 bases from V and 2 from J; bases not matched to a gene: 10. Germline CDR1 reads SGHTS; CDR2 reads YDEGEE. The CDR3 reads CASSLGRTSGATTTDTQYF. The CDR3 DNA reads as TGTGCCAGCAGCTTGGGGCGGACTAGCGGGGCAACTACCACAGATACGCAGTATTTT.

The CDR3 region has the DNA TGCGCCAGCAGCCAACGGGAGGGTGAGAATTCACCCCTCCACTTT. Protein sequence: CASSQREGENSPLHF. The V gene is TRBV4-1, the J gene TRBJ1-6; no firm D call. Germline values: CDR1 MGHRA, CDR2 YSYEKL. V shed 2 bases and J shed 7 bases, with 12 bases lying between them. CDR3 size: 15 residues.

The V and J genes are TRBV9 and TRBJ2-1; D might be TRBD2 (7 bases). The germline V gene encodes CDR1 SGDLS and CDR2 YYNGEE. V lost 0 bases and J 2 bases, leaving 18 bases between the germline ends. The CDR3 totals 18 residues. In nucleotides, the CDR3 is TGTGCCAGCAGCGTAGAGGGGGGGCCTTTATATACCTACAATGAGCAGTTCTTC. It specifies CASSVEGGPLYTYNEQFF.

The gene calls are TRBV18 and TRBJ1-3; 8 bases agree with TRBD1. This CDR3 has 14 amino acids. Germline loops: CDR1 KGHSH, CDR2 LQKENI. The V and J ends lost 5 bases and 8 bases, in that order; junction bases with no gene match: 8. As DNA, the CDR3 is TGTGCCAGCTCAGCGTCAGGGGGCTCTGACACCATATATTTT. It yields the protein CASSASGGSDTIYF.

This clone appeared once. The V gene is TRBV3-1 (or the pseudogene TRBV3-2), the J gene TRBJ1-1; D is unresolved. Between the trimmed V and J ends, which lost 3 bases and 1 base, there was a span of 6 bases. From germline, CDR1 is LGHDT and CDR2 YNNKEL (reference sequence). CDR3 length: 13 residues. In nucleotides, the CDR3 is TGTGCCAGCAGCCAGTTATCGAACACTGAAGCTTTCTTT. Translation: CASSQLSNTEAFF.

The chain joins TRBV4-1 to TRBJ1-1; D is ambiguous. The germline CDR1 and CDR2 sequences are MGHRA and YSYEKL. The CDR3 contains 14 residues. The ends were cut back, 1 base at V and 2 bases at J, with 8 bases in the middle. The CDR3 bases are TGCGCCAGCAGCCAAGGGCAGGCTAACACTGAAGCTTTCTTT. It translates to CASSQGQANTEAFF.

This clone was recorded only once. The chain recombines TRBV6-5 with TRBJ1-2; 7 bases match TRBD1. The ends lost 6 bases at V and 4 bases at J; junction bases unmatched: 5. Per the germline V gene, CDR1 is MNHEY and CDR2 is SVGAGI. This CDR3 is 13 amino acids long. The CDR3 sequence is CASRTGTVYGYTF. The CDR3 DNA reads as TGTGCCAGCAGAACCGGGACAGTCTATGGCTACACCTTC.

The V and J genes are TRBV20-1 and TRBJ1-4; tentative D call: TRBD1 (6 bases). The germline V gene encodes CDR1 DFQATT and CDR2 SNEGSKA (reference sequence). The V and J ends lost 6 bases and 8 bases respectively, with 10 bases between them. The CDR3 is 11 residues long. This CDR3 reads CSAARGEKLFF. CDR3 in DNA: TGCAGTGCCGCTAGGGGGGAAAAACTGTTTTTT.

The chain uses TRBV7-9 and TRBJ2-1; tentatively, D is TRBD1 (5 bases). The V end lost 2 bases, the J end lost 9 bases, and 14 bases lay between the germline ends. CDR3 length equals 14 residues. Germline values: CDR1 SEHNR, CDR2 FQNEAQ (reference sequence). The CDR3 DNA sequence: TGTGCCAGCAGCTTAATAGGGGCTAAAAGTGAGCAGTTCTTC. Translating it yields CASSLIGAKSEQFF.

This clone was seen only a few times. The V gene is TRBV13, the J gene TRBJ2-7, with 8 bases fitting TRBD2. This CDR3 spans 16 amino acids. Germline V lookup: CDR1 PRHDT, CDR2 FYEKMQ (reference sequence). The trim removed 5 bases at V and 0 bases at J, leaving 9 bases unmatched. CDR3 nucleotide sequence: TGTGCCAGCAGCCGCCAGCGGGGGACACCCTCCTACGAGCAGTACTTC. It specifies CASSRQRGTPSYEQYF.

CDR3 loop: CASSEPGDHYGYTF. The CDR3 DNA reads TGTGCCAGCAGTGAACCGGGGGACCACTATGGCTACACCTTC. The chain joins TRBV25-1 to TRBJ1-2; TRBD1 is a possible D gene (5 bases). V lost 2 bases, J lost 3 bases, and 10 bases lay in between. The CDR3 has 14 residues. The germline V gene encodes CDR1 MGHDK and CDR2 SYGVNS.

The J gene is TRBJ2-1, the V gene TRBV9, with 12 bases that match TRBD2. CDR1 is SGDLS, CDR2 YYNGEE, per germline. CDR3 size: 16 residues. V shed 4 bases, J shed 6 bases, and the junction held 8 bases outside the gene matches. The CDR3 bases are TGTGCCAGCAGCTCCCACCTAGCGGGGGGGGCCAATGAGCAGTTCTTC. Translated, it gives CASSSHLAGGANEQFF.

The V call is TRBV7-2, the J call TRBJ1-3; TRBD1 matches at 9 bases. The germline V gene has CDR1 SGHTA and CDR2 FQGNSA. CDR3 length equals 15 residues. Trimming at V came to 0 bases and at J to 4 bases, leaving 1 base not matched to a gene. Written as DNA, the CDR3 is TGTGCCAGCAGCTTAGCACAGGGGGCGGGAAACACCATATATTTT. This translates into CASSLAQGAGNTIYF.

The rearrangement joins TRBV5-1 to TRBJ1-5; TRBD1 aligns across 7 bases. This CDR3 is built from 15 residues. CDR1 is SGHRS, CDR2 YFSETQ, per germline. J gave up 5 bases and V 0 bases, and 5 bases lay outside the gene matches. CDR3 in amino acids: CASSLEGQPHQPQHF. For the CDR3, the DNA is TGCGCCAGCAGCTTGGAGGGACAGCCACATCAGCCCCAGCATTTT.

The rearrangement links TRBV29-1 to TRBJ2-1, with 13 bases lining up with TRBD2. V gave up 7 bases and J gave up 7 bases; unmatched junction bases: 7. Germline lookup yields CDR1 SQVTM and CDR2 ANQGSEA. This CDR3 is built from 14 residues. CDR3 loop: CSGLLAGGHNEQFF. The CDR3 DNA is TGCAGCGGCCTACTAGCGGGGGGGCATAATGAGCAGTTCTTC.

The chain couples TRBV3-1 (or the pseudogene TRBV3-2) to TRBJ2-1, with 7 bases identical to TRBD1. Germline-derived CDR1 and CDR2 are LGHDT and YNNKEL (reference sequence). The CDR3 runs 16 residues. With V trimmed by 4 bases and J by 3 bases, 9 bases remained unmatched. CDR3 loop: CASSRSSGGFYNEQFF. CDR3 coding DNA: TGTGCCAGCAGCCGATCGTCAGGGGGATTCTACAATGAGCAGTTCTTC.

The rearrangement joins TRBV7-2 to TRBJ2-7; 13 bases fit TRBD2. The V segment lost 2 bases and the J segment 0 bases; nucleotides outside the gene matches: 7. This CDR3 spans 18 amino acids. Germline CDR1 reads SGHTA; CDR2 reads FQGNSA. The DNA of the CDR3 is TGTGCCAGCAGCTTACGAACAGGGACTAGCGGGGACTCCTACGAGCAGTACTTC. Translation: CASSLRTGTSGDSYEQYF.

V is TRBV9 and J is TRBJ2-2; possible D gene TRBD1, 5 bases. Germline V gives CDR1 SGDLS, CDR2 YYNGEE. There are 16 residues in the CDR3. Trimming shortened V by 4 bases and J by 5 bases, and 18 bases separated the two germline ends. CDR3 sequence: CASSLSTQSGTGELFF. CDR3 nucleotide sequence: TGTGCCAGCAGCTTATCGACCCAATCAGGGACCGGGGAGCTGTTTTTT.

This chain connects TRBV7-9 to TRBJ2-1, with TRBD1 identical over 8 bases. The CDR3 consists of 16 residues. Germline V gene lookup returns CDR1 SEHNR and CDR2 FQNEAQ (reference sequence). With V trimmed by 3 bases and J by 7 bases, 11 bases remained unmatched. CDR3 bases: TGTGCCAGCAGCTTCCCGTCAGGGGGCCACCGGAATGAGCAGTTCTTC. Amino acids: CASSFPSGGHRNEQFF. Supplemented by reference TRBV7-9 and TRBJ2-1, the full variable domain reads DTGVSQNPRHKITKRGQNVTFRCDPISEHNRLYWYRQTLGQGPEFLTYFQNEAQLEKSRLLSDRFSAERPKGSFSTLEIQRTEQGDSAMYLCASSFPSGGHRNEQFFGPGTRLTVL.

V usage is TRBV6-5 and J usage is TRBJ1-2; 8 nucleotides match TRBD1. V lost 6 bases to trimming and J lost 1 base; unmatched junction nucleotides: 7. The CDR3 covers 15 residues. Germline lookup yields CDR1 MNHEY and CDR2 SVGAGI. CDR3 nucleotides: TGTGCCAGCAGCCGCGGACAGGGAAGTAACTATGGCTACACCTTC. It translates to CASSRGQGSNYGYTF.

This clone was picked up a small number of times. The chain has TRBV6-5 and TRBJ2-5, with D perhaps TRBD1 (5 bases). The CDR3 extends over 12 amino acids. The germline V and J ends were trimmed by 5 bases and 1 base, with 5 bases remaining between them. Germline V CDR1 and CDR2: MNHEY, SVGAGI. CDR3 coding DNA: TGTGCCAGCAGTAGGGGCCAAGAGACCCAGTACTTC. Translating gives CASSRGQETQYF.

This chain connects TRBV7-9 to TRBJ2-5; D may be TRBD2 (5 bases). This CDR3 comprises 17 residues. The V end was cut by 5 bases, the J end by 5 bases, with 24 bases between. CDR1 and CDR2 from the germline V gene are SEHNR and FQNEAQ (reference sequence). This CDR3 is CASSPTKTGQRLETQYF. CDR3 bases: TGTGCCAGCAGCCCGACTAAGACGGGCCAAAGGTTGGAGACCCAGTACTTC. Complete variable domain (other parts from reference TRBV7-9 and TRBJ2-5): DTGVSQNPRHKITKRGQNVTFRCDPISEHNRLYWYRQTLGQGPEFLTYFQNEAQLEKSRLLSDRFSAERPKGSFSTLEIQRTEQGDSAMYLCASSPTKTGQRLETQYFGPGTRLLVL.

J is TRBJ1-3 and V is TRBV29-1; no firm D call. The V end lost 3 bases, the J end lost 0 bases, and 18 bases lay between the germline ends. The CDR3 consists of 17 residues. CDR1 SQVTM and CDR2 ANQGSEA come from the germline V gene. CDR3 sequence: CSVEGETDYRSGNTIYF. CDR3 coding DNA: TGCAGCGTTGAGGGAGAGACCGACTACCGCTCTGGAAACACCATATATTTT. Full variable domain (outside the CDR3, taken from reference TRBV29-1 and TRBJ1-3): SAVISQKPSRDICQRGTSLTIQCQVDSQVTMMFWYRQQPGQSLTLIATANQGSEATYESGFVIDKFPISRPNLTFSTLTVSNMSPEDSSIYLCSVEGETDYRSGNTIYFGEGSWLTVV.

The chain has TRBV2 and TRBJ2-5; TRBD2 aligns across 13 bases. The CDR3 spans 17 residues. Per the germline V gene, CDR1 is SNHLY and CDR2 is FYNNEI. The V gene end was trimmed by 7 bases and the J gene end by 4 bases; junction bases not matched to a gene: 12. CDR3 sequence: CASTSTSGGAGGETQYF. CDR3 in DNA: TGTGCCAGCACCTCAACTAGCGGGGGGGCCGGAGGAGAGACCCAGTACTTC.

A remark on this clone: The junction and the germline gene differ at one end; a read error may be behind it. V is TRBV5-1 and J is TRBJ2-3, with TRBD2 identical over 12 bases. CDR3 length equals 15 residues. CDR1 and CDR2 from the germline V gene are SGHRS and YFSETQ. The CDR3 DNA sequence: TGCGCCAGCAGCTTGGTACTAGCGGGGGGCCTCGGCTCACTTTTT. Amino acids: CASSLVLAGGLGSLF.

The CDR3 nucleotides read TGTGCCAGCAGCTTGCTAGCGGGGGAGTTCACCGGGGAGCTGTTTTTT. It codes for CASSLLAGEFTGELFF. The V and J genes are TRBV5-4 and TRBJ2-2; 10 nucleotides line up with TRBD2. Germline loops: CDR1 SGHNT, CDR2 YYREEE (reference sequence). V shed 1 base, J shed 4 bases, and the junction held 4 bases outside the gene matches. The CDR3 contains 16 residues.